This T cell receptor beta chain was found in a study of blood T cell repertoires in COVID-19. Turning to the study itself: From T cells, B-cell-depleted T cells, or PBMCs came the material, which was cDNA or gDNA.

Only in-frame clones appear in the TCRdb table, and some are missing; sequencing was by immunoSEQ multiplex PCR. The sample shows tens of thousands of clones, about nine tenths of them seen only once. Germline V lookup: CDR1 LNHNV, CDR2 YYDKDF (reference sequence). V was clipped by 5 bases and J by 2 bases, with 16 bases between them. CDR3 size: 16 residues. The receptor comes from a middle-aged man with active or convalescent COVID-19. J is TRBJ1-5 and V is TRBV15; TRBD1 is a possible D gene (6 bases). Input material: peripheral blood. CDR3 in DNA: TGTGCCACCAGCTCTGATAGACAGGTGGGCAATCAGCCCCAGCATTTT. Translated, it gives CATSSDRQVGNQPQHF.